A single sample gave rise to the 4 T cell receptor beta chains below, sequenced in a study of T cell repertoires in cytomegalovirus infection. TCRdb re-called the reads with MiXCR, one entry per CDR3 protein. This sample has some 310,000 distinct CDR3 sequences, with 25% found just once. Antigens for these TCRs are unknown. This material consisted of cultured PBMCs, taken from culture after CMV antigen stimulation. All receptors derive from a human donor in good health (CMV status not recorded). Some clones in this sample may be carry-over from other donors' samples.

In this sample, this clonotype turned up many times. The chain couples TRBV7-8 to TRBJ1-5, with D perhaps matching TRBD1 (6 bases). The length of the CDR3 is 16 residues. Trimming took off 1 base at V and 6 bases at J, with 16 bases between the two ends. In germline, CDR1 is SGHVS, CDR2 FQNEAQ. The CDR3 loop is CASSLEPGAGGQPQHF. The CDR3 DNA follows: TGTGCCAGCAGCTTAGAACCGGGGGCCGGGGGTCAGCCCCAGCATTTT.

The chain links TRBV11-2 to TRBJ2-1; no firm D call. From germline, CDR1 is SGHAT and CDR2 FQNNGV. The CDR3 has 11 residues. V was trimmed by 8 bases and J by 8 bases, leaving 10 bases between them. CDR3 region: CASGQLDEQFF. The CDR3 DNA is TGTGCCAGCGGGCAGCTGGATGAGCAGTTCTTC.

This clonotype was counted at least ten times. This sequence joins TRBV7-9 and TRBJ2-1; perhaps TRBD2 as D (5 bases). This CDR3 has 15 amino acids. Germline CDR1 and CDR2: SEHNR and FQNEAQ (reference sequence). The germline V and J ends were trimmed by 2 bases and 5 bases, with 13 bases remaining between them. The CDR3 region has the DNA TGTGCCAGCAGCTTAAATGGTCCCGGGGACAATGAGCAGTTCTTC. Residues: CASSLNGPGDNEQFF.

V and J are TRBV9 and TRBJ2-5; unclear D gene. V was cut by 0 bases and J by 3 bases, with 6 bases left in between. This CDR3 region has 13 residues. Germline V gene data show CDR1 as SGDLS and CDR2 as YYNGEE. Here the CDR3 reads CASSVEAKETQYF. The CDR3 nucleotides are TGTGCCAGCAGCGTAGAGGCTAAAGAGACCCAGTACTTC.